A selection of T cell receptor beta chains follows, all from one sample in a study of T cell repertoires in aging, cancer and after chemotherapy. MiXCR, run by TCRdb on the multiplex PCR reads, gives a single entry per CDR3 protein. The sample records more than 6,500 distinct CDR3 sequences, about 26% being singletons. The sample was blood. These receptors were obtained from a human donor with a blood cancer. The donor label of this sample is uncertain. CDR3s include the opening cysteine and the closing phenylalanine or tryptophan. D genes are given only for firm matches. Clone size is shown for a subset of rows, as once, few, many or a class of expanded clone.

>.|medium-sized|TRBV6-6|TRBJ2-5
CASSYGETQYF
TGTGCCAGCAGTTACGGGGAGACCCAGTACTTC
>.|.|TRBV6-1|TRBJ1-2
CASSYLSGDYGYTF
TGTGCCAGCAGTTACTTGTCAGGGGACTATGGCTACACCTTC
>.|few|TRBV12-3/TRBV12-4|TRBJ1-1
CASSLRGRAPTEAFF
TGTGCCAGCAGTTTGAGGGGGAGAGCCCCCACTGAAGCTTTCTTT
>.|.|TRBV5-6|TRBJ2-2
CASSLAGWGGVTGELFF
TGTGCCAGCAGCTTGGCGGGGTGGGGGGGCGTCACCGGGGAGCTGTTTTTT
>.|.|TRBV12-3/TRBV12-4|TRBJ1-6
CASRPGAYNSPLHF
TGTGCCAGCAGGCCAGGAGCCTATAATTCACCCCTCCACTTT
>TRBD1|.|TRBV5-6|TRBJ2-7
CASNPPARDRVYEQYF
TGTGCCAGCAATCCCCCCGCCCGGGACAGGGTGTACGAGCAGTACTTC
>.|.|TRBV6-5|TRBJ2-2
CASSPGGDPGELFF
TGTGCCAGCAGTCCAGGGGGGGATCCCGGGGAGCTGTTTTTT
>TRBD1|.|TRBV5-1|TRBJ1-1
CASSGQTGGSEAFF
TGCGCCAGCAGCGGACAGACAGGGGGCTCTGAAGCTTTCTTT
>TRBD1|.|TRBV28|TRBJ1-4
CASSLVPGQGREKLFF
TGTGCCAGCAGTTTAGTACCGGGACAGGGACGGGAAAAACTGTTTTTT
>.|.|TRBV19|TRBJ2-3
CASSTLGRTDTQYF
TGTGCCAGTAGTACCTTAGGACGCACAGATACGCAGTATTTT
>TRBD1|.|TRBV6-5|TRBJ1-5
CASSPGQGNQPQHF
TGTGCCAGCAGTCCCGGACAGGGCAATCAGCCCCAGCATTTT